This section outlines one T cell receptor beta chain sequence together with its context. Antigen unknown. This record belongs to a study of early T cells in non-severe SARS-CoV-2 infection. TCRdb redid the calling of the 5' RACE reads with MiXCR, one entry per CDR3 protein. Of some 71,000 distinct CDR3 sequences listed, 10% to 15% are singletons. General observations from the study: Sequences matched to VDJdb favored anti-spike CD8 responses, while private and CD4 specificities were missed.

The V and J ends lost 4 bases and 1 base respectively, with 16 bases between them. CDR1 is SEHNR and CDR2 is FQNEAQ in the germline V gene (reference sequence). The CDR3 contains 16 residues. This sequence was found in an adult who was a healthcare worker with PCR-confirmed SARS-CoV-2 infection or an uninfected control (not recorded which). Sample: whole blood. J is TRBJ1-1 and V is TRBV7-9, with D possibly TRBD1 on 5 matching bases. The CDR3 is CASSSGHSRGNTEAFF. The CDR3 coding sequence is TGTGCCAGCAGCTCCGGACACTCCCGCGGGAACACTGAAGCTTTCTTT.